The T cell receptor (beta chain) under discussion was sequenced for a study of STAT3 mutations in large granular lymphocyte leukemia. About the research overall: More than half of T-LGLL patients received immunosuppressive therapy.

The study, taken as a whole, reports: All newly emerging clones after therapy were STAT3 wild type. Every T-cell large granular lymphocyte leukemia patient had at least one immunodominant TCR beta clonotype. Differing intervals and regimens complicate linking therapy response to clone burden.

Sequencing used immunoSEQ multiplex PCR; TCRdb keeps in-frame clones, though not all of them. The sample consists of about 40,000 clones, 70% to 90% of them appearing once. The V gene lost 2 bases and the J gene lost 4 bases, with 21 bases spanning the gap. Germline V gene sequence: CDR1 SEHNR, CDR2 FQNEAQ (reference sequence). The CDR3 has 18 amino acids. Points on this clone: The target antigen is unknown.

The sequencing sample was made of PBMCs. The chain couples TRBV7-9 to TRBJ2-1, with D possibly TRBD1 on 5 matching bases. The TCR was taken from a human donor with T large granular lymphocyte leukemia. Some clones in this sample may be carry-over from other donors' samples. CDR3 DNA sequence: TGTGCCAGCAGCTTACCCGATTCTAGGGGCCGCCGTTACAATGAGCAGTTCTTC. Protein sequence: CASSLPDSRGRRYNEQFF.